This T cell receptor (beta chain) was recovered during a study of blood T cell repertoires in COVID-19. Method: immunoSEQ multiplex PCR; TCRdb's copy keeps in-frame clones and lacks some. The data hold under 250,000 clones, with roughly 94% observed a single time. This CDR3 spans 14 amino acids. Per the germline V gene, CDR1 is KGHDR and CDR2 is SFDVKD. With 3 bases clipped from V and 7 bases from J, the junction kept 2 bases outside the gene matches. The sample consisted of peripheral blood. The receptor's source is a man aged 25-40 years with acute or convalescent COVID-19. The chain has TRBV24-1 and TRBJ2-2; 9 bases map to TRBD1. The CDR3 region is CATSDPGQGGELFF. DNA of the CDR3: TGTGCCACCAGTGATCCGGGACAGGGCGGGGAGCTGTTTTTT.